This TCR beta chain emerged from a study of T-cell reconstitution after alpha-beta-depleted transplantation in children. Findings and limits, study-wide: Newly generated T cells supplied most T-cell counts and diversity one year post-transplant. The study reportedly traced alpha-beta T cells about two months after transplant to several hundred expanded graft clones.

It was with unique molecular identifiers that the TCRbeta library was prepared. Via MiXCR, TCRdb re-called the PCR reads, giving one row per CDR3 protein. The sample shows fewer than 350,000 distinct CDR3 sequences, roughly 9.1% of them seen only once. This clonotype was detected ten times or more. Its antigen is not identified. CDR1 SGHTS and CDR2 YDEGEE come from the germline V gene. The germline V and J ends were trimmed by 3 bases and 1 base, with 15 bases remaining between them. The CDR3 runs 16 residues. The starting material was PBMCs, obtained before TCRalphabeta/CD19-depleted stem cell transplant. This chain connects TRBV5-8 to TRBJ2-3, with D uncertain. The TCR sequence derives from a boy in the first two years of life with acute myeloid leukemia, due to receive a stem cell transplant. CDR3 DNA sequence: TGTGCCAGCAGCTGGGCTGGTGGCAGACGCACAGATACGCAGTATTTT. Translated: CASSWAGGRRTDTQYF.